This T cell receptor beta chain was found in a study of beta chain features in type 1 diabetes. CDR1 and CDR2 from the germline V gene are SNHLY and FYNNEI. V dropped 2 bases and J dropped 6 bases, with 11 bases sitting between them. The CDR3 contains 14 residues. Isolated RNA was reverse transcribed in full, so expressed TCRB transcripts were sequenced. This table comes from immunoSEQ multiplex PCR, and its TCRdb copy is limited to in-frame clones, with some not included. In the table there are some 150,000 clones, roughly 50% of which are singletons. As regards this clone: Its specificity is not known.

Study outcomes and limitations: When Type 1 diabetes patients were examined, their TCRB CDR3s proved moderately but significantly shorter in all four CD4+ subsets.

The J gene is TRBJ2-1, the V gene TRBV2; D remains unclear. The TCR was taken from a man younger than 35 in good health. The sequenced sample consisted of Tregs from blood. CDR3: CASSEYRVGNEQFF. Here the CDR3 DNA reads TGTGCCAGCAGTGAATATCGCGTCGGCAATGAGCAGTTCTTC.